The present entry profiles one TCR beta chain with its context. This clone's antigen is unknown. One base away there is no much larger clone; base qualities are not given. Genomic DNA was isolated from the sorted cells so that the TCRbeta CDR3 region could be sequenced. TCRbeta CDR3 regions were sequenced using the immunoSEQ Assay. The immuneACCESS repertoire file appears here via TCRdb, limited to in-frame rearrangements. These files lack a portion of the clones; in checked studies, under half of the deficit traces to unresolved V genes, and the cause of the others is not known. Counted in this sample were more than 60,000 clones; about 85% of them appeared once. The ten most abundant clones make up 3.5% to 4% of the sample. The trial excluded patients who had a history of autoimmune disease or were on systemic immunosuppression. Peripheral blood for TCR sequencing was drawn from every dose cohort at baseline, at cycle 4 day 1 and at cycle 7 day 1. The samples were taken from a phase I, first-in-human, multicenter, open-label dose-escalation trial of ivuxolimab. Adults with locally advanced or metastatic melanoma, renal cell, hepatocellular, or head and neck squamous cell carcinoma were enrolled in the trial. Before TCR sequencing, CD4+ T cells and CD8+ T cells from peripheral blood were sorted into separate populations.

This specimen belongs to a study of OX40 agonist ivuxolimab in advanced cancers. Study-level background: Ivuxolimab was a fully human IgG2 agonistic monoclonal antibody targeting the costimulatory receptor OX40 (CD134). Intravenous ivuxolimab was administered to patients every 2 weeks at six dose levels: 0.01, 0.1, 0.3, 1.5, 3 and 10 mg/kg. Of the 50 to 55 patients in dose escalation, approximately 20 had hepatocellular carcinoma, about 15 had melanoma, 9 had renal cell carcinoma and 9 had head and neck cancer. In the dose-escalation cohort, roughly 82% of patients were male, and the mean age was around 65 years with a range of about 20 to 79. Patients were allowed to have had prior anti-PD-1, anti-PD-L1 or anti-CTLA-4 therapy, and 30% to 40% of the dose-escalation patients had previously received checkpoint inhibitors. Partial responses were achieved by three dose-escalation patients, of whom one had hepatocellular carcinoma and two had cutaneous melanoma. The purpose of peripheral TCRbeta sequencing was to test whether ivuxolimab changed TCR sequence diversity and led to clonal T-cell expansion. The paper reports the monotherapy dose-escalation portion (N of about 52 patients) of the phase I ivuxolimab trial. Study-wide conclusions, independent of this receptor: Low levels of normalized T-cell clonal expansion were also seen in some patients who did not respond. In partial responders in the 0.1-3.0 mg/kg groups, normalized peripheral clonal expansion was found to be among the lowest, especially among CD8+ T cells. After ivuxolimab, CD8+ T cells had more expanded clones than CD4+ T cells on average. Antigen specificity was not determined for the clonally expanded peripheral T cells. At doses of 0.1 to 3.0 mg/kg, clonal expansion of both CD4+ and CD8+ blood T cells was observed from baseline to week 6.

V and J are truncated by 0 bases and 8 bases respectively, leaving an intervening sequence of 14 bases. CDR1 and CDR2, looked up from the germline V gene (reference sequence), are SGHNT and YYREEE. Including the terminal cysteine and phenylalanine, the CDR3 comprises 14 residues. The CDR3 DNA has 42 bases and is translated from base 1. The source material was CD4+ or CD8+ T cells sorted from blood, sampled in a trial of the OX40 agonist ivuxolimab. This TCR derives from an adult with an advanced solid tumor such as melanoma, head and neck, liver or kidney cancer. The sequence is built from TRBV5-4 and TRBJ1-2; TRBD1 is a possible D gene, resting on 6 matching bases. The DNA sequence is given as TGTGCCAGCAGCTTGGTGGGACACAAACGAGGCTACACCTTC. Its protein reads: CASSLVGHKRGYTF.